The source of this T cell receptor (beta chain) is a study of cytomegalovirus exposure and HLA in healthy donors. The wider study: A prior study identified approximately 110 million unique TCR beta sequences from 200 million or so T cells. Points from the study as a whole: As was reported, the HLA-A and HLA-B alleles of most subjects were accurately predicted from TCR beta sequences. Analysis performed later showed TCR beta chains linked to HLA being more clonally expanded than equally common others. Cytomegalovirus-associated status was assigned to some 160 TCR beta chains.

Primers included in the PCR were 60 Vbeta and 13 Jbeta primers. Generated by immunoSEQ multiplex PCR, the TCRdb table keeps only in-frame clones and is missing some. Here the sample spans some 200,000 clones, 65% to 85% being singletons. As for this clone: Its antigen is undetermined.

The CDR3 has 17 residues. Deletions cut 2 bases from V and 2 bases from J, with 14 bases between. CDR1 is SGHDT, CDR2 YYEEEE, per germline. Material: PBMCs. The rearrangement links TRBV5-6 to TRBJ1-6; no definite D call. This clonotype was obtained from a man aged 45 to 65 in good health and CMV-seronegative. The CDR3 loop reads CASSFEGGSAYNSPLHF. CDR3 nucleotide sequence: TGTGCCAGCAGCTTCGAGGGTGGATCAGCCTATAATTCACCCCTCCACTTT.